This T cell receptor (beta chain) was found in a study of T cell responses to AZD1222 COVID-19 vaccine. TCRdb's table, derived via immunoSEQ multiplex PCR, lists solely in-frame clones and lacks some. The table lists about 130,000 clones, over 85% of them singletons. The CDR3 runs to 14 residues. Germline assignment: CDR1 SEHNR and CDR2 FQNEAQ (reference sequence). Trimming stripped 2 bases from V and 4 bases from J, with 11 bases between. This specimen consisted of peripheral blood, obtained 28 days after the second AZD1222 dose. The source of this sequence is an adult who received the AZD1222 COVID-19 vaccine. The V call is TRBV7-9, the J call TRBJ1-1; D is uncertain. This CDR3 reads CASSLSSDPTEAFF. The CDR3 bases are TGTGCCAGCAGCTTATCTTCCGACCCCACTGAAGCTTTCTTT.